A selection of T cell receptor beta chains follows, all from one sample in a study of T cell responses to AZD1222 COVID-19 vaccine. Only in-frame clones appear in the TCRdb table, and some are missing; sequencing was by immunoSEQ multiplex PCR. The data contain roughly 70,000 clones, nearly 90% of them seen just once; the ten biggest clones take up approximately 8.6%. Here the sequenced sample was peripheral blood, taken 28 days after the second AZD1222 dose. The receptors come from an adult who received the AZD1222 COVID-19 vaccine. Both conserved end residues are part of each CDR3. The D gene is left open where the match is weak. Not every row has a clone size; where given, it reads once, few, many or a size class.

d_call: TRBD2; j_call: TRBJ2-5; clone_size: .; v_call: TRBV19; cdr3_aa: CASSIPSGGSQETQYF; cdr3_nt: TGTGCCAGTAGTATCCCAAGCGGGGGAAGCCAAGAGACCCAGTACTTC
d_call: .; j_call: TRBJ1-1; clone_size: .; v_call: TRBV3-1/TRBV3-2; cdr3_aa: CASSQDLGNTEAFF; cdr3_nt: TGTGCCAGCAGCCAAGACTTGGGGAACACTGAAGCTTTCTTT
d_call: TRBD1; j_call: TRBJ1-6; clone_size: .; v_call: TRBV7-2; cdr3_aa: CASSPRQGANSPLHF; cdr3_nt: TGTGCCAGCAGCCCCCGACAGGGGGCGAATTCACCCCTCCACTTT
d_call: .; j_call: TRBJ1-1; clone_size: .; v_call: TRBV30; cdr3_aa: CAWSVRVNPEAFF; cdr3_nt: TGTGCCTGGAGTGTAAGGGTGAATCCCGAAGCTTTCTTT
d_call: .; j_call: TRBJ1-2; clone_size: .; v_call: TRBV10-3; cdr3_aa: CAISEVGADGYTF; cdr3_nt: TGTGCCATCAGTGAGGTAGGGGCTGATGGCTACACCTTC
d_call: .; j_call: TRBJ1-2; clone_size: .; v_call: TRBV7-2; cdr3_aa: CASSRSQNYGYTF; cdr3_nt: TGTGCCAGCAGCCGCTCGCAGAACTATGGCTACACCTTC
d_call: .; j_call: TRBJ1-6; clone_size: .; v_call: TRBV11-3; cdr3_aa: CATRKGALGAPLHF; cdr3_nt: TGTGCCACTCGGAAGGGAGCTCTAGGGGCACCCCTCCACTTT
d_call: .; j_call: TRBJ1-6; clone_size: .; v_call: TRBV7-2; cdr3_aa: CASSLRVGGDNSPLHF; cdr3_nt: TGTGCCAGCAGCTTACGGGTAGGGGGTGATAATTCACCCCTCCACTTT
d_call: TRBD1; j_call: TRBJ1-2; clone_size: .; v_call: TRBV6-5; cdr3_aa: CASSPPGTERHGYTF; cdr3_nt: TGTGCCAGCAGTCCCCCGGGGACAGAGCGACATGGCTACACCTTC
d_call: .; j_call: TRBJ2-3; clone_size: .; v_call: TRBV12-5; cdr3_aa: CASGLDRQVGLSTDTQYF; cdr3_nt: TGTGCTAGTGGTCTCGATAGGCAGGTGGGACTTAGCACAGATACGCAGTATTTT
d_call: .; j_call: TRBJ2-6; clone_size: .; v_call: TRBV21-1; cdr3_aa: CASSKMKGRVSGANVLTF; cdr3_nt: TGTGCCAGCAGCAAAATGAAGGGTAGGGTCTCTGGGGCCAACGTCCTGACTTTC
d_call: TRBD1; j_call: TRBJ2-5; clone_size: .; v_call: TRBV5-8; cdr3_aa: CASSSPRGLGRETQYF; cdr3_nt: TGTGCCAGCAGCTCCCCCAGGGGGCTAGGCCGAGAGACCCAGTACTTC
d_call: .; j_call: TRBJ2-2; clone_size: .; v_call: TRBV7-9; cdr3_aa: CASSSRGSSWTNTGELFF; cdr3_nt: TGTGCCAGCAGCTCCCGCGGATCTAGTTGGACGAACACCGGGGAGCTGTTTTTT
d_call: TRBD1; j_call: TRBJ1-2; clone_size: once; v_call: TRBV4-1; cdr3_aa: CASSQSTGGLYGYTF; cdr3_nt: TGCGCCAGCAGCCAATCGACAGGGGGCCTTTATGGCTACACCTTC
d_call: TRBD2; j_call: TRBJ2-1; clone_size: .; v_call: TRBV5-1; cdr3_aa: CASSPITPGLERENEQFF; cdr3_nt: TGCGCCAGCAGCCCAATAACGCCGGGACTAGAGCGGGAGAATGAGCAGTTCTTC
d_call: .; j_call: TRBJ2-1; clone_size: .; v_call: TRBV4-2; cdr3_aa: CASSQGDSYYNEQFF; cdr3_nt: TGTGCCAGCAGCCAAGGGGACTCATACTACAATGAGCAGTTCTTC
d_call: TRBD1; j_call: TRBJ2-5; clone_size: .; v_call: TRBV2; cdr3_aa: CASSGRTGRPQETQYF; cdr3_nt: TGTGCCAGCAGTGGTAGGACAGGGAGACCTCAAGAGACCCAGTACTTC
d_call: .; j_call: TRBJ1-1; clone_size: .; v_call: TRBV9; cdr3_aa: CASSVVGEGAFF; cdr3_nt: TGTGCCAGCAGTGTCGTCGGTGAGGGAGCTTTCTTT
d_call: .; j_call: TRBJ1-2; clone_size: .; v_call: TRBV19; cdr3_aa: CASSMTRYYGYTF; cdr3_nt: TGTGCCAGTAGTATGACCAGATACTATGGCTACACCTTC
d_call: TRBD1; j_call: TRBJ2-2; clone_size: .; v_call: TRBV27; cdr3_aa: CASRLVGDRPGRDTGELFF; cdr3_nt: TGTGCCAGCAGACTGGTGGGGGACAGGCCCGGACGGGACACCGGGGAGCTGTTTTTT
d_call: TRBD2; j_call: TRBJ2-2; clone_size: .; v_call: TRBV5-1; cdr3_aa: CASSPNQGGAGELFF; cdr3_nt: TGCGCCAGCAGCCCTAACCAGGGAGGGGCCGGGGAGCTGTTTTTT
d_call: TRBD1; j_call: TRBJ2-2; clone_size: .; v_call: TRBV19; cdr3_aa: CASSRDRGRAGELFF; cdr3_nt: TGTGCCAGTAGTAGGGACAGGGGGAGGGCCGGGGAGCTGTTTTTT
d_call: .; j_call: TRBJ1-1; clone_size: .; v_call: TRBV18; cdr3_aa: CASSPGVTEAFF; cdr3_nt: TGTGCCAGCTCACCTGGTGTCACTGAAGCTTTCTTT
d_call: .; j_call: TRBJ2-1; clone_size: .; v_call: TRBV10-2; cdr3_aa: CASSDLTVEQFF; cdr3_nt: TGCGCCAGCAGTGACCTGACAGTTGAACAGTTCTTC
d_call: .; j_call: TRBJ2-2; clone_size: .; v_call: TRBV21-1; cdr3_aa: CASSSRGGGELFF; cdr3_nt: TGTGCCAGCAGCTCCCGGGGCGGCGGGGAGCTGTTTTTT
d_call: .; j_call: TRBJ2-7; clone_size: few; v_call: TRBV28; cdr3_aa: CASSPRPNSYEQYF; cdr3_nt: TGTGCCAGCAGTCCCCGGCCCAACTCCTACGAGCAGTACTTC
d_call: TRBD2; j_call: TRBJ2-1; clone_size: .; v_call: TRBV7-2; cdr3_aa: CASSLLGGSNEQFF; cdr3_nt: TGTGCCAGCAGCTTATTGGGGGGGAGCAATGAGCAGTTCTTC
d_call: .; j_call: TRBJ1-6; clone_size: few; v_call: TRBV7-2; cdr3_aa: CASSPGAGNNSPLHF; cdr3_nt: TGTGCCAGCAGCCCCGGGGCAGGAAATAATTCACCCCTCCACTTT
d_call: .; j_call: TRBJ1-2; clone_size: .; v_call: TRBV6-5; cdr3_aa: CASGPNYGYTF; cdr3_nt: TGTGCCAGCGGACCGAACTATGGCTACACCTTC
d_call: TRBD1; j_call: TRBJ1-2; clone_size: .; v_call: TRBV12-3/TRBV12-4; cdr3_aa: CASSFGQGSGYTF; cdr3_nt: TGTGCCAGCAGTTTTGGACAGGGATCTGGCTACACCTTC
d_call: .; j_call: TRBJ1-2; clone_size: .; v_call: TRBV6-1; cdr3_aa: CASSEAWGAWGYTF; cdr3_nt: TGTGCCAGCAGTGAAGCATGGGGGGCATGGGGCTACACCTTC
d_call: TRBD2; j_call: TRBJ2-5; clone_size: .; v_call: TRBV7-2; cdr3_aa: CASSSERGVKGTQYF; cdr3_nt: TGTGCCAGCAGCTCGGAGCGGGGGGTAAAGGGGACCCAGTACTTC
d_call: .; j_call: TRBJ1-2; clone_size: .; v_call: TRBV6-5; cdr3_aa: CASSYSRRSYGYTF; cdr3_nt: TGTGCCAGCAGTTACTCGCGTCGGTCCTATGGCTACACCTTC
d_call: TRBD2; j_call: TRBJ2-5; clone_size: .; v_call: TRBV5-1; cdr3_aa: CASSELAGKQETQYF; cdr3_nt: TGCGCCAGCAGCGAATTAGCGGGGAAACAAGAGACCCAGTACTTC
d_call: TRBD1; j_call: TRBJ2-2; clone_size: .; v_call: TRBV28; cdr3_aa: CASSFPGQRSTGELFF; cdr3_nt: TGTGCCAGCAGTTTCCCGGGACAGAGAAGCACCGGGGAGCTGTTTTTT
d_call: .; j_call: TRBJ1-4; clone_size: few; v_call: TRBV27; cdr3_aa: CASSLYSREVNEKLFF; cdr3_nt: TGTGCCAGCAGTTTATATTCTAGGGAGGTTAATGAAAAACTGTTTTTT
d_call: .; j_call: TRBJ2-5; clone_size: once; v_call: TRBV9; cdr3_aa: CASSVDPVGQTQYF; cdr3_nt: TGTGCCAGCAGCGTAGACCCCGTGGGGCAGACCCAGTACTTC
d_call: TRBD1; j_call: TRBJ2-5; clone_size: .; v_call: TRBV28; cdr3_aa: CASSLRDRGYQETQYF; cdr3_nt: TGTGCCAGCAGTTTACGGGACAGGGGGTACCAAGAGACCCAGTACTTC
d_call: .; j_call: TRBJ1-2; clone_size: once; v_call: TRBV9; cdr3_aa: CASSVDGRAVRGYTF; cdr3_nt: TGTGCCAGCAGCGTAGACGGCAGGGCGGTGCGAGGCTACACCTTC
d_call: .; j_call: TRBJ2-1; clone_size: .; v_call: TRBV6-2/TRBV6-3; cdr3_aa: CASSYSPGSPSRANEQFF; cdr3_nt: TGTGCCAGCAGTTACTCACCTGGGAGTCCTAGCCGGGCGAATGAGCAGTTCTTC
d_call: .; j_call: TRBJ1-1; clone_size: .; v_call: TRBV30; cdr3_aa: CARGGRGGPMNTEAFF; cdr3_nt: TGTGCCCGCGGAGGGCGGGGGGGCCCAATGAACACTGAAGCTTTCTTT
d_call: .; j_call: TRBJ2-1; clone_size: few; v_call: TRBV20-1; cdr3_aa: CSASFRANNEQFF; cdr3_nt: TGCAGTGCTAGTTTTAGAGCGAACAATGAGCAGTTCTTC
d_call: .; j_call: TRBJ2-1; clone_size: .; v_call: TRBV14; cdr3_aa: CASSQDTYNEQFF; cdr3_nt: TGTGCCAGCAGCCAAGACACCTACAATGAGCAGTTCTTC
d_call: .; j_call: TRBJ1-1; clone_size: .; v_call: TRBV29-1; cdr3_aa: CSARRGAGVNTEAFF; cdr3_nt: TGCAGCGCCCGACGGGGGGCGGGGGTGAACACTGAAGCTTTCTTT
d_call: .; j_call: TRBJ1-1; clone_size: .; v_call: TRBV9; cdr3_aa: CASSVAVGMNTEAFF; cdr3_nt: TGTGCCAGCAGCGTAGCGGTGGGAATGAACACTGAAGCTTTCTTT
d_call: .; j_call: TRBJ1-2; clone_size: .; v_call: TRBV7-2; cdr3_aa: CASSGQGWRYTF; cdr3_nt: TGTGCCAGCAGCGGGCAGGGGTGGCGCTACACCTTC
d_call: TRBD1; j_call: TRBJ1-6; clone_size: .; v_call: TRBV2; cdr3_aa: CASSETPTGLNSPLHF; cdr3_nt: TGTGCCAGCAGTGAAACCCCGACAGGGTTGAATTCACCCCTCCACTTT
d_call: .; j_call: TRBJ1-5; clone_size: .; v_call: TRBV24-1; cdr3_aa: CATSVGGNQPQHF; cdr3_nt: TGTGCCACCAGTGTCGGTGGAAATCAGCCCCAGCATTTT
d_call: .; j_call: TRBJ2-7; clone_size: .; v_call: TRBV12-3/TRBV12-4; cdr3_aa: CASREGGGEQYF; cdr3_nt: TGTGCCAGCCGCGAAGGGGGGGGCGAGCAGTACTTC
d_call: TRBD1; j_call: TRBJ2-4; clone_size: once; v_call: TRBV7-9; cdr3_aa: CASSTNRGAKNIQYF; cdr3_nt: TGTGCCAGCAGTACCAACAGGGGTGCCAAAAACATTCAGTACTTC
d_call: .; j_call: TRBJ2-5; clone_size: .; v_call: TRBV28; cdr3_aa: CASSNVLTQYF; cdr3_nt: TGTGCCAGCAGCAACGTGCTGACCCAGTACTTC
d_call: .; j_call: TRBJ1-1; clone_size: .; v_call: TRBV6-2/TRBV6-3; cdr3_aa: CASSRGDIYTEAFF; cdr3_nt: TGTGCCAGCAGTAGGGGGGACATATACACTGAAGCTTTCTTT